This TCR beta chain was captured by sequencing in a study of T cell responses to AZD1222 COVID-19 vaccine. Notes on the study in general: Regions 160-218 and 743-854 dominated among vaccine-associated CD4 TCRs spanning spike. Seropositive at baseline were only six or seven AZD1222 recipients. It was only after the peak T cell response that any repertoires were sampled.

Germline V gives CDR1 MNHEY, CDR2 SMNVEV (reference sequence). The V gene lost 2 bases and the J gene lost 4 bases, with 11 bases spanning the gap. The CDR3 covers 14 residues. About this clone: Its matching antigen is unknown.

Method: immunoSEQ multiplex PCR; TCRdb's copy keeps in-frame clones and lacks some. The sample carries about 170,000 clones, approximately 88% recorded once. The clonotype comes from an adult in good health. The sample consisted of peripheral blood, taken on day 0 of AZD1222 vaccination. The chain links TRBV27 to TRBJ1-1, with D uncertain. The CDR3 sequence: CASSLTPFSTEAFF. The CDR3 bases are TGTGCCAGCAGTTTAACCCCATTTAGCACTGAAGCTTTCTTT.